The clone carrying this T cell receptor beta chain was seen many times. Preparation of the TCRbeta library was carried out with unique molecular identifiers. TCRdb re-called the PCR reads through MiXCR, storing one row per CDR3 protein. The repertoire holds 450,000 to 500,000 distinct CDR3 sequences, with around 12% as singletons. The data originate from a study of T-cell reconstitution after alpha-beta-depleted transplantation in children. The CDR3 sequence is 14 residues long. V was cut by 6 bases and J by 2 bases, with 13 bases left in between. CDR1 and CDR2 from the germline V gene are MNHNS and SASEGT.

The rearrangement links TRBV6-1 to TRBJ2-5; a weak D match, TRBD2 (5 bases). The sample was PBMCs from the stem cell graft donor, taken from the stem cell graft. The TCR was taken from a human donor who donated a stem cell graft to a child with combined immunodeficiency. CDR3 nucleotides: TGTGCCAGCAGAATGCGGGTTCAACAAGAGACCCAGTACTTC. Amino acids: CASRMRVQQETQYF.